A single sample is the source of the 29 T cell receptor beta chains below, sequenced in a study of T cell responses to AZD1222 COVID-19 vaccine. TCRdb keeps only in-frame clones here, not all; method: immunoSEQ multiplex PCR. The table includes 130,000 or so clones, roughly 93% detected once. This specimen consisted of peripheral blood, obtained 28 days after the second AZD1222 dose. These receptors originate from an adult who received the AZD1222 COVID-19 vaccine.

This chain uses TRBV27 with TRBJ1-5; D uncertain. The CDR3 length is 17 residues. Trimming shortened V by 5 bases and J by 0 bases, and 17 bases separated the two germline ends. Germline CDR1 reads MNHEY; CDR2 reads SMNVEV (reference sequence). For the CDR3, the DNA is TGTGCCAGCAGTCCCTATCCGGGTGTTTATAGCAATCAGCCCCAGCATTTT. Translating it yields CASSPYPGVYSNQPQHF.

The sample holds one count of this clone. The chain couples TRBV3-1 (or the pseudogene TRBV3-2) to TRBJ1-1; TRBD1 might be the D (5 bases). The CDR3 has 14 residues. Germline lookup yields CDR1 LGHDT and CDR2 YNNKEL (reference sequence). The V end lost 2 bases, the J end lost 2 bases, and 9 bases lay between the germline ends. The CDR3 DNA sequence: TGTGCCAGCAGCCAATCGGGACTAAACACTGAAGCTTTCTTT. Protein product: CASSQSGLNTEAFF.

This chain links TRBV19 with TRBJ1-5; a possible D gene is TRBD1 (6 bases). The CDR3 consists of 16 residues. V was trimmed by 4 bases and J by 0 bases, leaving 13 bases between them. CDR1 and CDR2 (germline): LNHDA, SQIVND (reference sequence). DNA of the CDR3: TGTGCCAGTAGTAAACAGGGTCCGTATAGCAATCAGCCCCAGCATTTT. It yields the protein CASSKQGPYSNQPQHF.

The V and J genes are TRBV19 and TRBJ1-4; D ambiguous. The CDR3 consists of 11 residues. V dropped 4 bases and J dropped 11 bases, with 8 bases sitting between them. Germline lookup yields CDR1 LNHDA and CDR2 SQIVND (reference sequence). Here the CDR3 reads CASSKPNKLFF. Written as DNA, the CDR3 is TGTGCCAGTAGTAAACCCAACAAACTGTTTTTT.

The chain has TRBV5-1 and TRBJ1-3, with D possibly matching TRBD1 (6 bases). V lost 7 bases and J lost 2, with 16 bases in between. The CDR3 is 15 residues long. Germline CDR1 is SGHRS and CDR2 is YFSETQ. The CDR3 nucleotides are TGCGCCAGCGCAGGGGTCCCAGGGGCTGGAAACACCATATATTTT. It codes for CASAGVPGAGNTIYF.

This CDR3 is CASSDRGLAGVNEQFF. The CDR3 nucleotides are TGTGCCAGCAGTGATCGGGGACTAGCGGGAGTGAACGAGCAGTTCTTC. The chain links TRBV25-1 to TRBJ2-1, with 14 nucleotides matching TRBD2. CDR1 MGHDK and CDR2 SYGVNS come from the germline V gene. The V and J ends lost 3 bases and 10 bases, in that order; junction bases with no gene match: 8. The CDR3 consists of 16 residues.

This chain joins TRBV9 and TRBJ2-3, with D tentatively TRBD2 (6 bases). V lost 4 bases to trimming and J lost 2 bases, with 14 bases between them. Germline lookup yields CDR1 SGDLS and CDR2 YYNGEE. This CDR3 contains 15 residues. The DNA of the CDR3 is TGTGCCAGCAGCCCCCGACTAGGTGACACAGATACGCAGTATTTT. This sequence encodes CASSPRLGDTDTQYF.

The chain joins TRBV9 to TRBJ2-1; no clear D gene. CDR3 length equals 15 residues. CDR1 is SGDLS, CDR2 YYNGEE, per germline. V lost 0 bases and J 0 bases, leaving 7 bases between the germline ends. The CDR3 DNA sequence: TGTGCCAGCAGCGTAGGCGGTCCCTCCTACAATGAGCAGTTCTTC. Translation: CASSVGGPSYNEQFF.

V gene TRBV6-5 combines with J gene TRBJ2-7; 9 bases agree with TRBD2. The CDR3 is 14 amino acids. The germline gives CDR1 MNHEY, CDR2 SVGAGI. V lost 6 bases and J lost 3; bases outside the gene matches: 6. CDR3 sequence (DNA): TGTGCCAGCAGACCGGGACTAGCAGTCTACGAGCAGTACTTC. This codes for CASRPGLAVYEQYF.

The V gene is TRBV21-1, the J gene TRBJ2-2; TRBD2 is the table's D call and was not checked against the DNA. TRBV21-1 is reported as a pseudogene. The CDR3 has 17 residues. This CDR3 is CASSKLTRDMATGELFF. The CDR3 DNA reads as TGTGCCAGCAGCAAATTAACCCGGGATATGGCCACCGGGGAGCTGTTTTTT.

The V call is TRBV27, the J call TRBJ1-4; TRBD1 matches 8 bases. Germline-derived CDR1 and CDR2 are MNHEY and SMNVEV (reference sequence). The CDR3 consists of 16 residues. V dropped 0 bases and J dropped 2; count of bases not matched to a gene: 2. The CDR3 reads CASSLSTGDTNEKLFF. The CDR3 DNA follows: TGTGCCAGCAGTTTATCGACAGGGGATACTAATGAAAAACTGTTTTTT.

The CDR3 bases are TGTGCCAGCTCACCTTTTTTCGTTACCTACAATGAGCAGTTCTTC. Translated, it gives CASSPFFVTYNEQFF. The chain recombines TRBV18 with TRBJ2-1; no reliable D call. CDR1 and CDR2 (germline): KGHSH, LQKENI. V lost 3 bases and J 2 bases, leaving 11 bases between the germline ends. The CDR3 has 15 amino acids.

This clone occurred once. The chain employs TRBV10-3 and TRBJ2-3, with 10 bases that match TRBD2. The germline gives CDR1 ENHRY, CDR2 SYGVKD. This CDR3 has 17 amino acids. The J segment lost 6 bases and the V segment lost 6 bases, leaving 15 bases of the junction unmatched. In DNA form, the CDR3 reads TGTGCCATCAGCAACATTCTAGCGGGAGACTCTGGGGATACGCAGTATTTT. Translation: CAISNILAGDSGDTQYF.

This sequence joins TRBV7-5 and TRBJ2-7. TRBV7-5 is a listed pseudogene. CDR3 length equals 14 residues. This CDR3 is CARSSRGQTYEQYF. The CDR3 nucleotides read TGTGCCAGAAGCAGTCGGGGCCAAACCTACGAGCAGTACTTC.

This chain links TRBV10-3 with TRBJ1-1; maybe TRBD1 (5 bases). Looked up from germline, CDR1 is ENHRY and CDR2 is SYGVKD. CDR3 length equals 14 residues. V lost 4 bases, J lost 6 bases, and 15 bases lay in between. The CDR3 is CAISGGTGHAEAFF. CDR3 coding DNA: TGTGCCATCAGTGGGGGAACAGGCCACGCTGAAGCTTTCTTT.

V and J are TRBV5-1 and TRBJ2-2; TRBD1 or TRBD2 may be the D gene (5 bases each). Trimming removed 3 bases at V and 8 bases at J, with 14 bases between. The germline V gene has CDR1 SGHRS and CDR2 YFSETQ. The CDR3 contains 14 residues. CDR3 in amino acids: CASSSRGTIGELFF. The CDR3 bases are TGCGCCAGCAGCTCGCGAGGGACGATTGGGGAGCTGTTTTTT.

The chain links TRBV18 to TRBJ1-4, with D possibly being TRBD1 (5 bases). Trimming took off 2 bases at V and 5 bases at J, with 15 bases between the two ends. This CDR3 has 16 residues. Per the germline V gene, CDR1 is KGHSH and CDR2 is LQKENI. This chain's CDR3 is CASSPIGAGQNEKLFF. CDR3 bases: TGTGCCAGCTCACCAATCGGGGCAGGGCAAAATGAAAAACTGTTTTTT. Filled out from reference TRBV18 and TRBJ1-4, the complete variable domain reads NAGVMQNPRHLVRRRGQEARLRCSPMKGHSHVYWYRQLPEEGLKFMVYLQKENIIDESGMPKERFSAEFPKEGPSILRIQQVVRGDSAAYFCASSPIGAGQNEKLFFGSGTQLSVL.

The J gene is TRBJ2-7, the V gene TRBV5-1; 7 bases are shared with TRBD2. The V gene's germline CDR1 is SGHRS and CDR2 YFSETQ. V dropped 3 bases and J dropped 0; count of bases not matched to a gene: 0. There are 13 residues in the CDR3. DNA of the CDR3: TGCGCCAGCAGCTCTAGCGGCTCCTACGAGCAGTACTTC. This sequence encodes CASSSSGSYEQYF. The variable domain in full, with the rest retrieved from reference TRBV5-1 and TRBJ2-7, is KAGVTQTPRYLIKTRGQQVTLSCSPISGHRSVSWYQQTPGQGLQFLFEYFSETQRNKGNFPGRFSGRQFSNSRSEMNVSTLELGDSALYLCASSSSGSYEQYFGPGTRLTVT.

The chain uses TRBV20-1 and TRBJ2-3; 9 bases line up with TRBD2. Germline V gene data show CDR1 as DFQATT and CDR2 as SNEGSKA (reference sequence). V shed 3 bases and J 4 bases; nucleotides not matched to a gene: 14. The CDR3 is 17 amino acids. The CDR3 nucleotides read TGCAGTGCTAGTTCCCCCAATAGCGGGAGTGGTTCAGATACGCAGTATTTT. Translating it yields CSASSPNSGSGSDTQYF.

This chain connects TRBV6-1 to TRBJ1-5, with no clear D. This CDR3 region has 16 residues. The V gene lost 2 bases and the J gene lost 6 bases, with 17 bases spanning the gap. Germline CDR1 and CDR2: MNHNS and SASEGT. The CDR3 protein is CASSELRFADGQPQHF. DNA of the CDR3: TGTGCCAGCAGTGAATTGAGGTTTGCTGACGGTCAGCCCCAGCATTTT.

This rearrangement joins TRBV18 to TRBJ2-5, with 10 nucleotides matching TRBD1. The CDR3 runs to 15 residues. Germline trimming cut 3 bases from V and 5 bases from J; bases unmatched to any gene: 6. CDR1 and CDR2 from the germline V gene are KGHSH and LQKENI. The CDR3 here is CASSPLTGGRETQYF. In nucleotides, the CDR3 is TGTGCCAGCTCACCCTTGACAGGGGGCAGGGAGACCCAGTACTTC. The whole variable domain, remainder taken from reference TRBV18 and TRBJ2-5, is NAGVMQNPRHLVRRRGQEARLRCSPMKGHSHVYWYRQLPEEGLKFMVYLQKENIIDESGMPKERFSAEFPKEGPSILRIQQVVRGDSAAYFCASSPLTGGRETQYFGPGTRLLVL.

This clone was found once. The chain combines TRBV12-3 or TRBV12-4 with TRBJ2-7; D gene ambiguous. The CDR3 length is 12 residues. V gave up 6 bases and J gave up 6 bases, with 12 bases separating them. The CDR3 DNA follows: TGTGCCAGCAGCCCCCGTCCCGGCGAGCAGTACTTC. Protein sequence: CASSPRPGEQYF.

The chain recombines TRBV6-1 with TRBJ1-5; D may be TRBD1 (5 bases). The CDR3 totals 13 residues. Germline loops: CDR1 MNHNS, CDR2 SASEGT. V was clipped by 2 bases and J by 7 bases, with 9 bases between them. The CDR3 reads CASSERGEQPQHF. DNA of the CDR3: TGTGCCAGCAGTGAAAGGGGTGAACAGCCCCAGCATTTT.

The chain recombines TRBV28 with TRBJ1-1; D uncertain. The ends were cut back, 5 bases at V and 8 bases at J, with 12 bases in the middle. The germline CDR1 and CDR2 sequences are MDHEN and SYDVKM. The length of the CDR3 is 12 residues. CDR3 sequence (DNA): TGTGCCAGCAGTCTCCAGGCCAGGGAAGCTTTCTTT. As protein: CASSLQAREAFF.

J is TRBJ1-2 and V is TRBV5-1, with 9 bases fitting TRBD1. The CDR3 loop spans 13 amino acids. Trimming took 4 bases from V and 8 from J; bases not matched to a gene: 6. Germline V CDR1 and CDR2: SGHRS, YFSETQ. This chain's CDR3 is CASSEGQGTGYTF. The CDR3 DNA is TGCGCCAGCAGCGAAGGACAGGGGACGGGCTACACCTTC.

This sequence joins TRBV2 and TRBJ1-3, with 7 bases that match TRBD1. The CDR3 is 14 residues long. With V trimmed by 7 bases and J by 1 base, 4 bases remained unmatched. Germline lookup yields CDR1 SNHLY and CDR2 FYNNEI. CDR3 in amino acids: CASNLQGSGNTIYF. In DNA, the CDR3 is TGTGCCAGCAACCTACAGGGGTCTGGAAACACCATATATTTT.

The chain recombines TRBV9 with TRBJ1-2; 9 nucleotides line up with TRBD1. Per the germline V gene, CDR1 is SGDLS and CDR2 is YYNGEE. The junction had 5 bases not matched to a gene; V was cut back by 2 bases and J by 3 bases. This CDR3 comprises 15 residues. The CDR3 here is CASSVGTGLDYGYTF. The CDR3 DNA is TGTGCCAGCAGCGTCGGGACAGGGCTAGACTATGGCTACACCTTC.

The chain combines TRBV28 with TRBJ2-2; D may match TRBD1 or TRBD2 (6 bases each). Trimming stripped 11 bases from V and 8 bases from J, with 15 bases between. Germline V gene lookup returns CDR1 MDHEN and CDR2 SYDVKM. The CDR3 consists of 12 residues. This CDR3 reads CAVGGRGGELFF. In DNA form, the CDR3 reads TGTGCCGTTGGGGGGCGCGGTGGGGAGCTGTTTTTT.

V is TRBV7-9 and J is TRBJ2-1; D gene uncertain. Germline assignment: CDR1 SEHNR and CDR2 FQNEAQ (reference sequence). The CDR3 has 11 residues. Trimming stripped 5 bases from V and 8 bases from J, with 7 bases between. The chain's CDR3 is CASSPFDEQFF. CDR3 sequence (DNA): TGTGCCAGCAGCCCCTTTGATGAGCAGTTCTTC.